This T cell receptor (beta chain) was observed in a study of regulatory T cells in long-lasting Graves disease. Overall study results and limits: The number of shared public clonotypes was higher in persistent patients (2,741) than new patients (around 890). Newly diagnosed patients had higher TCR diversity than persistent Graves' patients did.

This clonotype was counted at least ten times. Its antigen is unidentified. Deletions cut 4 bases from V and 0 bases from J, with 13 bases between. The CDR3 is 16 amino acids. Germline V CDR1 and CDR2: SGHRS, YFSETQ. Time point specified: newly diagnosed GD, antithyroid drugs for less than 3 months. Generation of the TCR library employed RNA extracted from PBMCs. EDTA tubes were used for drawing about 9 milliliters of peripheral blood. With iRepertoire HTBI primers and Arm-PCR of CDR3 regions, TCR beta libraries were built. TCRdb re-called the multiplex PCR reads with MiXCR, one entry per CDR3 protein. Of about 240,000 distinct CDR3 sequences in the sample, just over 20% are singletons; the top ten hold approximately 15%.

This TCR came from a female donor with Graves disease. This rearrangement joins TRBV5-1 to TRBJ2-2; tentative D call: TRBD1 (5 bases). Sequencing was performed on peripheral blood mononuclear cells (PBMCs), taken at new diagnosis, from a patient treated with antithyroid drugs. The CDR3 loop is CASSPRASTNTGELFF. DNA for the CDR3: TGCGCCAGCAGCCCCAGGGCCAGCACGAACACCGGGGAGCTGTTTTTT.